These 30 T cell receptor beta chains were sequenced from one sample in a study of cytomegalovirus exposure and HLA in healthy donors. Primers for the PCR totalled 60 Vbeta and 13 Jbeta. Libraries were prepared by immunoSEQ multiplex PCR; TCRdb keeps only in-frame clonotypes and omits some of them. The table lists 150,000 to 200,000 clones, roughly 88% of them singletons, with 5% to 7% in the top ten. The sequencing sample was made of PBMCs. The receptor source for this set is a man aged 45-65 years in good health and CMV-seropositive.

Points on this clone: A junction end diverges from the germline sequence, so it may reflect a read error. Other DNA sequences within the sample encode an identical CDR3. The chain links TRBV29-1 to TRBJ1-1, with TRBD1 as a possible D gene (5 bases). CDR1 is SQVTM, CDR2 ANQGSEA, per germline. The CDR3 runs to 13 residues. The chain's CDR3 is CSVAQGGNTEAFF. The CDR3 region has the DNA TGCAGCGTTGCGCAGGGAGGAAACACCGAAGCTTTCTTT.

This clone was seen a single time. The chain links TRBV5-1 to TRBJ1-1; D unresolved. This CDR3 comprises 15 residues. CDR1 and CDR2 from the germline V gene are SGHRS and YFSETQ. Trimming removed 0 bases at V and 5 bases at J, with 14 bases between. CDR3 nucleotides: TGCGCCAGCAGCTTGGAGTCGAACGTGAGGACTGAAGCTTTCTTT. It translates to CASSLESNVRTEAFF.

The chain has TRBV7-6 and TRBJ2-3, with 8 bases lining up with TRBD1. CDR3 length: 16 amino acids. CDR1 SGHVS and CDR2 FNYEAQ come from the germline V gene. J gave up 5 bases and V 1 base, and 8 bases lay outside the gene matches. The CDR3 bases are TGTGCCAGCAGCTTAGGACAGGGGACTTTCGGAGATACGCAGTATTTT. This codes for CASSLGQGTFGDTQYF.

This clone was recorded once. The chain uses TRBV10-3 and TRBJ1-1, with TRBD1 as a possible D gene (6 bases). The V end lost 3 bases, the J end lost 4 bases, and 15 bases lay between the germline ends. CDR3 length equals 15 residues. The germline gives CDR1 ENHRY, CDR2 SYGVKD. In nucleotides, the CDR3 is TGTGCCATCAGTGACGGCAGGGGCGACAGCACTGAAGCTTTCTTT. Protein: CAISDGRGDSTEAFF.

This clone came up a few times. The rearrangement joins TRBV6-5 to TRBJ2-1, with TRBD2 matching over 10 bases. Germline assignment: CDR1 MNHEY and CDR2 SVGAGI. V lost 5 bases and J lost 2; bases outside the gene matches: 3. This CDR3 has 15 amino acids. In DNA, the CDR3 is TGTGCCAGCAGTGTCCTAGCGGGAGCCTACAATGAGCAGTTCTTC. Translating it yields CASSVLAGAYNEQFF.

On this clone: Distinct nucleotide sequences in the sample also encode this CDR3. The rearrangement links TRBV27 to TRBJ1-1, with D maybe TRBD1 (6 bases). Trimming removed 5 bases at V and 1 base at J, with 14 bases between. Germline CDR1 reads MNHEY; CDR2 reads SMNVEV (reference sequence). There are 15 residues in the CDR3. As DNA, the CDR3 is TGTGCCAGCAGTCTCAGGGGCAAGGGGAACACTGAAGCTTTCTTT. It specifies CASSLRGKGNTEAFF.

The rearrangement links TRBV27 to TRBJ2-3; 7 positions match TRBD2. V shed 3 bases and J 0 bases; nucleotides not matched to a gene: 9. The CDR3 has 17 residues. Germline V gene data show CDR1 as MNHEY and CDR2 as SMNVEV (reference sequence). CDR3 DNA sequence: TGTGCCAGCAGTTTTCAGGTCGCACTAGCGAGCACAGATACGCAGTATTTT. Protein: CASSFQVALASTDTQYF.

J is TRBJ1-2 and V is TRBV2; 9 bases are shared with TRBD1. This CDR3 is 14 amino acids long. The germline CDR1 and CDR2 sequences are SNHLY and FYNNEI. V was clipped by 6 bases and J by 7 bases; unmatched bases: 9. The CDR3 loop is CASSPTGGSFGYTF. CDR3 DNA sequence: TGTGCCAGCAGCCCGACAGGGGGTTCTTTTGGCTACACCTTC.

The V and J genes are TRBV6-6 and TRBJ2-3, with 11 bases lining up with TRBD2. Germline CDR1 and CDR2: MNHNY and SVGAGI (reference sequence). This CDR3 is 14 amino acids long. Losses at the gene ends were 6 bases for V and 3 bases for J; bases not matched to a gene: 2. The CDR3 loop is CASRWTSGTDTQYF. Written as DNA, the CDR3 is TGTGCCAGCAGGTGGACTAGCGGGACAGATACGCAGTATTTT.

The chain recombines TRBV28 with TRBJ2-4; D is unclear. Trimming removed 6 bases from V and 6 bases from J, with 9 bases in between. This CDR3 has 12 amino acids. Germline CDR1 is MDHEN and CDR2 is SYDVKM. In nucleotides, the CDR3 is TGTGCCAGCAGCCAATTGAGAAACATTCAGTACTTC. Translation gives CASSQLRNIQYF.

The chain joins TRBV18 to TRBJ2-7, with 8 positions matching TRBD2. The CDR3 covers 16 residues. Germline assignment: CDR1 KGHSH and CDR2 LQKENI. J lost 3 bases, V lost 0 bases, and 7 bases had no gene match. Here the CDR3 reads CASSPPEAGGRYEQYF. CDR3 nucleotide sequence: TGTGCCAGCTCACCACCGGAGGCGGGGGGCCGCTACGAGCAGTACTTC.

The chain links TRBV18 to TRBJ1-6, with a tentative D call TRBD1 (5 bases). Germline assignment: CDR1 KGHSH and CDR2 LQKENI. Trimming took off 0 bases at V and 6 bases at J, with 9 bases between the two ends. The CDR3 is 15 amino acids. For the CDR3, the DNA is TGTGCCAGCTCACCACCGCAGGGAAGTAATTCACCCCTCCACTTT. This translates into CASSPPQGSNSPLHF.

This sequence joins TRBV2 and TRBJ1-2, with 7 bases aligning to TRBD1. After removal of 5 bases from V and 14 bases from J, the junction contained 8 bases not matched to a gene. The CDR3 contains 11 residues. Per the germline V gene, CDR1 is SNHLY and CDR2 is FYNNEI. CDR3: CASSPGTEETF. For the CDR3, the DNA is TGTGCCAGCAGTCCCGGGACAGAAGAAACCTTC. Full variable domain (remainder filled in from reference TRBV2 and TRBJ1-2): EPEVTQTPSHQVTQMGQEVILRCVPISNHLYFYWYRQILGQKVEFLVSFYNNEISEKSEIFDDQFSVERPDGSNFTLKIRSTKLEDSAMYFCASSPGTEETFGSGTRLTVV.

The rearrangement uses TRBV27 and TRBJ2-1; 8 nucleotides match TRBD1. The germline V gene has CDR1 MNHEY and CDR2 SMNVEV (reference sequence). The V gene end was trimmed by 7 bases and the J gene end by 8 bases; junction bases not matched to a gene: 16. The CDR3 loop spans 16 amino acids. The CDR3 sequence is CASNFSPGQGIDEQFF. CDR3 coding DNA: TGTGCCAGCAATTTTTCGCCTGGACAGGGTATCGATGAGCAGTTCTTC.

The CDR3 DNA sequence: TGTGCCAGCAGTGACCTGAGACTTCAAGAGACCCAGTACTTC. Amino acids: CASSDLRLQETQYF. The J gene is TRBJ2-5, the V gene TRBV2; D is ambiguous. The CDR3 contains 14 residues. V was clipped by 3 bases and J by 2 bases, with 10 bases between them. The germline V gene encodes CDR1 SNHLY and CDR2 FYNNEI.

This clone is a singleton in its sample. In DNA form, the CDR3 reads TGTGCCAGCTCAACTGAGGGACAGGGTACCTATGGCTACACCTTC. This sequence encodes CASSTEGQGTYGYTF. This sequence joins TRBV18 and TRBJ1-2; TRBD1 matches at 9 bases. The CDR3 has 15 amino acids. Germline V gives CDR1 KGHSH, CDR2 LQKENI. Losses at the gene ends were 5 bases for V and 4 bases for J; bases not matched to a gene: 8.

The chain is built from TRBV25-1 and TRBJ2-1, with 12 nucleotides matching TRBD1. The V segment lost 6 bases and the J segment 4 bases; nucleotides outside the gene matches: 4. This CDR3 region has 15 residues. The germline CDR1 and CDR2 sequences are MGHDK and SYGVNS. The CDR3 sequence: CASRGQGAGYNEQFF. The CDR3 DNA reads TGTGCCAGCAGGGGACAGGGGGCGGGATACAATGAGCAGTTCTTC.

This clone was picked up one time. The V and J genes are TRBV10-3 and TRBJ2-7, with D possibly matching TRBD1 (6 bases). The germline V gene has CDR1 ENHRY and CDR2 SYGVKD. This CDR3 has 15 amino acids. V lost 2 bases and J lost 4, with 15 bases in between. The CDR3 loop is CAISEAPGTSYEQYF. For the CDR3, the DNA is TGTGCCATCAGTGAGGCCCCCGGGACAAGTTACGAGCAGTACTTC.

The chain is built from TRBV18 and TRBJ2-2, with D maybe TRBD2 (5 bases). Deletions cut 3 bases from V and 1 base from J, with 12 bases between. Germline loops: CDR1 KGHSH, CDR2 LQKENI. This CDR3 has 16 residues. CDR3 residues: CASSPGVQLNTGELFF. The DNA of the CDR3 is TGTGCCAGCTCACCCGGGGTCCAGCTGAACACCGGGGAGCTGTTTTTT. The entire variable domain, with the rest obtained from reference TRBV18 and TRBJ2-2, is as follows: NAGVMQNPRHLVRRRGQEARLRCSPMKGHSHVYWYRQLPEEGLKFMVYLQKENIIDESGMPKERFSAEFPKEGPSILRIQQVVRGDSAAYFCASSPGVQLNTGELFFGEGSRLTVL.

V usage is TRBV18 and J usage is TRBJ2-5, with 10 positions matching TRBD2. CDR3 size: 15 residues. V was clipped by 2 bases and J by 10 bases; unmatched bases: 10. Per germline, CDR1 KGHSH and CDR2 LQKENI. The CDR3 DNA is TGTGCCAGCTCACCATGGAGTGATAGCGGGAGGAACCAGTACTTC. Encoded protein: CASSPWSDSGRNQYF. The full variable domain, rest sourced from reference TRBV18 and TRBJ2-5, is NAGVMQNPRHLVRRRGQEARLRCSPMKGHSHVYWYRQLPEEGLKFMVYLQKENIIDESGMPKERFSAEFPKEGPSILRIQQVVRGDSAAYFCASSPWSDSGRNQYFGPGTRLLVL.

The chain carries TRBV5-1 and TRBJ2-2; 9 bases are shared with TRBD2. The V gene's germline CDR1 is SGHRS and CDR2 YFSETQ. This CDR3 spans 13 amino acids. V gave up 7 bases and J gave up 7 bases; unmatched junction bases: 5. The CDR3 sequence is CASLQTSGGELFF. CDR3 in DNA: TGCGCCAGCCTCCAGACTAGCGGCGGGGAGCTGTTTTTT.

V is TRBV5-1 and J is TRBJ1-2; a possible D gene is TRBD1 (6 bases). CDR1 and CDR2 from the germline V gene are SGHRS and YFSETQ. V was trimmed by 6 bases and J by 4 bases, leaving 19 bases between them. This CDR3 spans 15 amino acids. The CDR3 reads CASTAGGGHGYGYTF. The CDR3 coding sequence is TGCGCCAGCACCGCCGGGGGGGGACATGGCTATGGCTACACCTTC. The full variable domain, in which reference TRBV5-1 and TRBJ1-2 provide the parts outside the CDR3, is KAGVTQTPRYLIKTRGQQVTLSCSPISGHRSVSWYQQTPGQGLQFLFEYFSETQRNKGNFPGRFSGRQFSNSRSEMNVSTLELGDSALYLCASTAGGGHGYGYTFGSGTRLTVV.

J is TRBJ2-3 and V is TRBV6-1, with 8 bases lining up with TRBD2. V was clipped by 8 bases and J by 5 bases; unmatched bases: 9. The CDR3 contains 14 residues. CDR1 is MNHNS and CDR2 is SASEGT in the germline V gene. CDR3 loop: CASYLKAGGDTQYF. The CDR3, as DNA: TGTGCCAGCTACTTAAAGGCGGGAGGAGATACGCAGTATTTT.

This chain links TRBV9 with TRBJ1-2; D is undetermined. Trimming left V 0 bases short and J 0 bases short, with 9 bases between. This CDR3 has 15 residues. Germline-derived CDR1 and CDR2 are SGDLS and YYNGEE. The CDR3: CASSVGAVPNYGYTF. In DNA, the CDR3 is TGTGCCAGCAGCGTAGGGGCCGTCCCTAACTATGGCTACACCTTC.

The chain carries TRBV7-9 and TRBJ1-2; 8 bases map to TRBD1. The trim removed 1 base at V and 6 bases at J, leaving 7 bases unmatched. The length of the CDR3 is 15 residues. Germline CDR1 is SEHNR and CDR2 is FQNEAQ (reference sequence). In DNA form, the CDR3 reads TGTGCCAGCAGCTTAGTACAGGGGGGGGGAGATGGCTACACCTTC. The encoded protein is CASSLVQGGGDGYTF.

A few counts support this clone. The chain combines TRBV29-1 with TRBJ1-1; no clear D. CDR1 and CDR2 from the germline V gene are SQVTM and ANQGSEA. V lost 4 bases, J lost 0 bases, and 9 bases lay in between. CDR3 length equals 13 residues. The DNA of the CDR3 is TGCAGCGTTGGTGGAGGGATGAACACTGAAGCTTTCTTT. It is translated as CSVGGGMNTEAFF.

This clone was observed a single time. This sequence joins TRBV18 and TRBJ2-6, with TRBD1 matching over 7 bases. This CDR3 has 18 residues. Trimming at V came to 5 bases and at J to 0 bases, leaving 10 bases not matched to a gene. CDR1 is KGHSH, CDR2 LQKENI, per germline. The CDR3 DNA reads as TGTGCCAGCTCAGGGACAGAGGCCGCTTCCTCTGGGGCCAACGTCCTGACTTTC. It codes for CASSGTEAASSGANVLTF.

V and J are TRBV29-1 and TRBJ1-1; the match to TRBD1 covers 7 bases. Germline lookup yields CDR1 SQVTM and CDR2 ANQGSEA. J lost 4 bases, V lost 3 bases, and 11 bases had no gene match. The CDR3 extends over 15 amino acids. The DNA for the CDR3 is TGCAGCGTTGACGGGGCAGGGGGTTGGGGCACTGAAGCTTTCTTT. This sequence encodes CSVDGAGGWGTEAFF.

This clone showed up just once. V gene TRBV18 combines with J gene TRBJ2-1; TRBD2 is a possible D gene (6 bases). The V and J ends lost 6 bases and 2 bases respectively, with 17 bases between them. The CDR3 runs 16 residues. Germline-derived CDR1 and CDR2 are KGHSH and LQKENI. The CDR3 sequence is CASSPGVADTYNEQFF. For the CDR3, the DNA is TGTGCCAGCTCCCCTGGGGTAGCGGATACCTACAATGAGCAGTTCTTC.

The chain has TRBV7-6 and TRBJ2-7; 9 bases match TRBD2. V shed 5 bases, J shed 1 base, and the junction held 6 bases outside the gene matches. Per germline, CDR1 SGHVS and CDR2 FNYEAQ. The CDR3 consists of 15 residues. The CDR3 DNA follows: TGTGCCAGCAGCGAAACTAGCGGGTTTTCCTACGAGCAGTACGTC. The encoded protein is CASSETSGFSYEQYV.